One sample yielded the 22 T cell receptor beta chains listed below, sequenced in a study of cytomegalovirus exposure and HLA in healthy donors (dated by TCRdb to the late 2010s). Library preparation used the immunoSEQ multiplex PCR assay. A mixture of 60 forward primers for TCR Vbeta segments and 13 reverse primers for TCR Jbeta segments was used in the multiplex PCR. The table comes from immuneACCESS by way of TCRdb, which keeps in-frame sequences with V and J called. Part of the clones is missing from these tables; in studies checked, under half for an unresolved V gene and the rest for unknown reasons. The sample table shows over 150,000 clones, and roughly 83% are seen once. The ten top clones hold 0.38% of the sample. Material for sequencing was PBMCs. These receptors all stem from a boy younger than 10 in good health and CMV-seronegative.

This clone has just one count. This chain connects TRBV28 to TRBJ1-1, with 7 bases aligning to TRBD1. CDR3 length: 14 residues. Germline V lookup: CDR1 MDHEN, CDR2 SYDVKM. Trimming took 7 bases from V and 4 from J; bases not matched to a gene: 9. The CDR3 protein is CASTYRGAGTEAFF. CDR3 in DNA: TGTGCCAGCACCTACAGGGGCGCGGGCACTGAAGCTTTCTTT.

The gene calls are TRBV5-1 and TRBJ1-1; D remains unclear. CDR3 length: 14 amino acids. Deletions cut 4 bases from V and 0 bases from J, with 10 bases between. Germline V gives CDR1 SGHRS, CDR2 YFSETQ. Here the CDR3 DNA reads TGCGCCAGCAGCCCTACCGATATGAACACTGAAGCTTTCTTT. As protein: CASSPTDMNTEAFF.

The chain combines TRBV16 with TRBJ2-1; 11 nucleotides agree with TRBD2. Germline trimming cut 9 bases from V and 7 bases from J; bases unmatched to any gene: 8. Germline assignment: CDR1 KGHSY and CDR2 FQNENV. The CDR3 is made up of 14 amino acids. CDR3 sequence (DNA): TGTGCCAGTGTCACTAGCGGGAGTGGAAATGAGCAGTTCTTC. Its translation: CASVTSGSGNEQFF.

This clone was detected a few times. The chain couples TRBV7-9 to TRBJ2-7; no definite D call. Germline values: CDR1 SEHNR, CDR2 FQNEAQ (reference sequence). CDR3 length: 12 residues. The V gene lost 4 bases and the J gene lost 3 bases, with 7 bases spanning the gap. In nucleotides, the CDR3 is TGTGCCAGCAGCTCAGACATCTACGAGCAGTACTTC. Its protein product is CASSSDIYEQYF.

J is TRBJ1-1 and V is TRBV10-1, with TRBD1 as a possible D gene (6 bases). The germline CDR1 and CDR2 sequences are WNHNN and SYGVQD (reference sequence). The germline V and J ends were trimmed by 4 bases and 11 bases, with 17 bases remaining between them. This CDR3 has 13 residues. CDR3 amino acids: CASSVSGGGWAFF. Here the CDR3 DNA reads TGCGCCAGCAGTGTCAGTGGCGGGGGCTGGGCTTTCTTT.

This chain uses TRBV5-8 with TRBJ2-7; 7 bases are a match to TRBD1. Germline V gene sequence: CDR1 SGHTS, CDR2 YDEGEE. The J segment lost 1 base and the V segment lost 4 bases, leaving 11 bases of the junction unmatched. This CDR3 has 16 residues. CDR3 loop: CASSPNRDSTSYEQYF. CDR3 sequence (DNA): TGTGCCAGCAGCCCGAACCGGGACAGTACGTCCTACGAGCAGTACTTC.

This chain joins TRBV2 and TRBJ2-3; TRBD2 matches at 11 bases. The CDR3 has 16 amino acids. V shed 6 bases, J shed 6 bases, and the junction held 11 bases outside the gene matches. From germline, CDR1 is SNHLY and CDR2 FYNNEI. CDR3 nucleotide sequence: TGTGCCAGCAGAGTACAGTTAGCGGGAGGGCCCGATACGCAGTATTTT. The encoded protein is CASRVQLAGGPDTQYF.

This clone was seen just once. The chain employs TRBV6-1 and TRBJ1-4, with D perhaps matching TRBD1 (6 bases). Per germline, CDR1 MNHNS and CDR2 SASEGT. The CDR3 contains 13 residues. V lost 3 bases to trimming and J lost 7 bases, with 9 bases between them. The CDR3 DNA reads as TGTGCCAGCAGTGACAGGGGTGGTGAAAAACTGTTTTTT. Its translation is CASSDRGGEKLFF.

The V gene is TRBV5-1, the J gene TRBJ1-1, with TRBD1 as a possible D gene (5 bases). Trimming took off 4 bases at V and 4 bases at J, with 20 bases between the two ends. Germline values: CDR1 SGHRS, CDR2 YFSETQ. The CDR3 contains 16 residues. This chain's CDR3 is CASSERAGQESTEAFF. The CDR3 DNA sequence: TGCGCCAGCAGCGAAAGAGCCGGACAAGAATCCACTGAAGCTTTCTTT.

The chain joins TRBV19 to TRBJ1-2, with D possibly TRBD1 on 5 matching bases. Per the germline V gene, CDR1 is LNHDA and CDR2 is SQIVND (reference sequence). There are 15 residues in the CDR3. The ends were cut back, 0 bases at V and 8 bases at J, with 16 bases in the middle. The CDR3: CASSIDDSGIRGYTF. For the CDR3, the DNA is TGTGCCAGTAGTATAGATGACTCAGGGATTCGGGGCTACACCTTC.

This chain uses TRBV6-6 with TRBJ2-5, with D tentatively TRBD2 (6 bases). V dropped 2 bases and J dropped 7 bases, with 17 bases sitting between them. The CDR3 sequence is 15 residues long. The germline gives CDR1 MNHNY, CDR2 SVGAGI (reference sequence). This CDR3 reads CASSYEVLGGGTQYF. The CDR3 region has the DNA TGTGCCAGCAGTTACGAGGTTCTCGGGGGTGGGACCCAGTACTTC.

The sample holds a few counts of this clone. The chain couples TRBV9 to TRBJ2-4; D remains unclear. Trimming removed 2 bases at V and 0 bases at J, with 24 bases between. The CDR3 has 20 amino acids. The V gene's germline CDR1 is SGDLS and CDR2 YYNGEE. CDR3 nucleotide sequence: TGTGCCAGCAGCGTTAAATCCGTGATTATTGGTGAGGAAGCCAAAAACATTCAGTACTTC. This gives the protein CASSVKSVIIGEEAKNIQYF.

The chain combines TRBV18 with TRBJ2-4; D is uncertain. Trimming pared 2 bases from V and 9 bases from J, leaving 11 bases between. The CDR3 consists of 13 residues. In germline, CDR1 is KGHSH, CDR2 LQKENI. This CDR3 is CASSPSLTVIQYF. CDR3 nucleotide sequence: TGTGCCAGCTCACCATCTTTGACTGTCATTCAGTACTTC.

The chain carries TRBV19 and TRBJ1-5; TRBD1 is a possible D gene (5 bases). Germline CDR1 reads LNHDA; CDR2 reads SQIVND (reference sequence). This CDR3 is built from 15 residues. V was clipped by 1 base and J by 11 bases, with 18 bases between them. In DNA, the CDR3 is TGTGCCAGTAGTATAGTCGGGAGAAGGGGCGCATCCCAGCATTTT. Amino acids: CASSIVGRRGASQHF.

This chain uses TRBV25-1 with TRBJ2-1; TRBD1 is a possible D gene (6 bases). V was cut by 1 base and J by 7 bases, with 17 bases left in between. This CDR3 has 16 residues. Germline V gene lookup returns CDR1 MGHDK and CDR2 SYGVNS. The CDR3 sequence: CASSEFGTLIGNEQFF. Here the CDR3 DNA reads TGTGCCAGCAGTGAATTTGGGACATTGATAGGGAATGAGCAGTTCTTC.

This rearrangement joins TRBV28 to TRBJ2-3; 9 bases are a match to TRBD2. Trimming cost V 2 bases and J 2 bases; bases outside gene matches: 5. Germline CDR1 and CDR2: MDHEN and SYDVKM. This CDR3 spans 16 amino acids. CDR3 sequence: CASSLGTSRLTDTQYF. The CDR3 DNA is TGTGCCAGCAGTTTAGGGACTAGCAGACTCACAGATACGCAGTATTTT.

This sequence joins TRBV2 and TRBJ1-5; D is unresolved. V was pared by 4 bases and J by 0 bases, with 10 bases between. This CDR3 is built from 15 residues. CDR1 is SNHLY and CDR2 is FYNNEI in the germline V gene. CDR3 nucleotide sequence: TGTGCCAGCAGTGGTCAGGCTTATAGCAATCAGCCCCAGCATTTT. Its protein product is CASSGQAYSNQPQHF.

V usage is TRBV20-1 and J usage is TRBJ1-2, with 8 bases that match TRBD1. This CDR3 is 11 amino acids long. Germline lookup yields CDR1 DFQATT and CDR2 SNEGSKA (reference sequence). The junction had 5 bases not matched to a gene; V was cut back by 6 bases and J by 8 bases. The chain's CDR3 is CSAQGAGGYTF. DNA for the CDR3: TGCAGTGCCCAGGGGGCGGGAGGCTACACCTTC.

The gene calls are TRBV29-1 and TRBJ2-7; 7 bases fit TRBD2. CDR3 length equals 12 residues. Germline CDR1 is SQVTM and CDR2 is ANQGSEA. Trimming took 6 bases from V and 2 from J; bases not matched to a gene: 4. The CDR3 bases are TGCAGCGTGGGAGGGGATACCTACGAGCAGTACTTC. Translation gives CSVGGDTYEQYF.

The rearrangement links TRBV2 to TRBJ1-4, with a tentative D call TRBD1 (6 bases). Trimming cost V 8 bases and J 10 bases, with 23 bases left between them. Germline V gene data show CDR1 as SNHLY and CDR2 as FYNNEI. CDR3 length: 15 amino acids. This CDR3 reads CASGATQGQSGKLFF. For the CDR3, the DNA is TGTGCCAGCGGGGCTACACAGGGTCAAAGTGGAAAACTGTTTTTT.

This clone appeared a few times. This chain connects TRBV25-1 to TRBJ1-1; 9 bases align to TRBD1. The CDR3 length is 16 residues. CDR1 and CDR2 (germline): MGHDK, SYGVNS. V was pared by 1 base and J by 1 base, with 4 bases of the junction left unmatched. The CDR3 reads CASSESGQGQNTEAFF. As DNA, the CDR3 is TGTGCCAGCAGTGAATCCGGACAGGGGCAGAACACTGAAGCTTTCTTT.

This sequence joins TRBV7-9 and TRBJ2-7; 7 bases are a match to TRBD1. Germline CDR1 SEHNR, CDR2 FQNEAQ (reference sequence). V gave up 5 bases and J gave up 2 bases; unmatched junction bases: 12. The CDR3 totals 16 residues. CDR3 amino acids: CASSLNSGTATYEQYF. In DNA, the CDR3 is TGTGCCAGCAGCCTGAACTCCGGGACAGCCACCTACGAGCAGTACTTC.